This entry features one T cell receptor (beta chain) sequence. Its antigen target is currently unknown. The record has no base qualities; no much larger clone is one base away. This entry is derived from a study of blood T cell repertoires in COVID-19 (dated by TCRdb to about 2020). Study-level background: Samples from collaborators originated in the United States, Italy and Spain and spanned both the acute and convalescent phases of COVID-19. The material from the prospective study consisted of cDNA or gDNA derived from T cells, B-cell-depleted T cells, or PBMCs. The sample metadata nearly always contained a de-identified subject ID, COVID-19 status, age in years and sex. Samples came from the ongoing ImmuneRACE study (first 160 participants) plus 1,254 subjects from 6 global collaborators. Subjects who had been exposed to COVID-19, were actively infected with it, or had recovered from it provided the deeply sampled blood TCRbeta repertoires that made up the dataset. The repertoires were released in a freely available public database intended as a resource for research on the immune response to SARS-CoV-2. Where available, HLA class I and class II types were obtained from metadata supplied by the sample provider rather than from assay-based typing. Overall study outcomes, separate from this receptor: How much clinical and demographic metadata was included differed by source and by participant, and the metadata was provided uncurated.

Enrolling through a virtual design, the prospective study's participants ranged in age from roughly 18 to 95 years and lived across roughly 24 United States geographic areas. In the prospective study, participants were assigned to cohorts based on the clinical history participants reported in a screening survey and a study questionnaire. In the prospective study, mobile phlebotomists collected whole blood, serum and a nasopharyngeal or oropharyngeal swab from each participant. Prospective study participants could optionally give additional blood draws and questionnaires over a roughly two-month period. Before DNA extraction, blood samples from the prospective study were shipped at room temperature or frozen. Taken from the germline V gene, the CDR1 and CDR2 loops are SGHAT and FQNNGV. V ends up 5 bases short and J 1 base short, with an unmatched junction base count of 2. The CDR3 has 14 amino acids, counting the end cysteine and phenylalanine. Of all the DNA, just the CDR3 is kept, 42 bases in frame from base 1.

TCRbeta CDR3 regions were amplified from genomic DNA by means of the immunoSEQ Assay, a bias-controlled multiplex PCR. In the authors' own workflow: The number of nucleated cells in each sample was estimated from the amplification of reference gene primers within the assay. To quantify the absolute abundance of each unique TCRbeta CDR3 rearrangement, sequence reads were collapsed and filtered. For each sample, productive Simpson clonality was calculated as the square root of Simpson's diversity index across productive rearrangements. The immuneACCESS repertoire file appears here via TCRdb, limited to in-frame rearrangements. These files lack a portion of the clones; in checked studies, under half of the deficit traces to unresolved V genes, and the cause of the others is not known. The DNA was the basis for D and trimming; V, J and clone size are from that table. The sample data list 340,000 or so clones, and roughly 85% of these were observed just once. The ten top clones hold approximately 4.4% of the sample.

The rearranged chain carries TRBV11-2 and TRBJ2-5; TRBD1 lines up with 9 middle nucleotides. The receptor was isolated from a woman in her thirties or forties with acute COVID-19. Specimen: PBMCs or T cells enriched from blood (not recorded which). The bases are TGTGCCAGCAGCACGGGACAGGGCCAAGAGACCCAGTACTTC. Its protein reads: CASSTGQGQETQYF.